This T cell receptor beta chain came from a study of PD-L1 blockade in urothelial cancer. Overall study: Specimens of blood held a median count of roughly 150,000 T cells.

As for time point: peripheral blood 6 weeks after treatment start. Trimming took 8 bases from V and 4 from J, leaving 15 bases between them. Germline CDR1 is SGHTA and CDR2 is FQGTGA. The CDR3 runs 14 residues. TCRdb's copy holds only in-frame clones and misses some; the assay was immunoSEQ multiplex PCR. Here the sample spans approximately 91,000 clones, less than 85% being singletons. The clonotype comes from a man aged 65-85 years with urothelial cancer. This sequence joins TRBV7-3 and TRBJ2-1, with D possibly matching TRBD1 (6 bases). The source was PBMCs, collected around atezolizumab (anti-PD-L1) treatment. The CDR3 DNA follows: TGTGCCAGCGGGCAGAGAGGGGGTTACAATGAGCAGTTCTTC. It codes for CASGQRGGYNEQFF.